A single sample gave rise to the 29 T cell receptor beta chains below, sequenced in a study of cytomegalovirus exposure and HLA in healthy donors. This PCR relied on a set of 60 Vbeta primers and 13 Jbeta primers. Assay: immunoSEQ multiplex PCR; the TCRdb copy retains only in-frame clones and omits some. The sample holds 200,000 to 250,000 clones, approximately 90% seen once. The sequenced sample was PBMCs. Source of these receptors: a woman younger than 35 in good health and CMV-seronegative.

The chain combines TRBV6-5 with TRBJ1-2, with D tentatively TRBD1 (6 bases). Germline lookup yields CDR1 MNHEY and CDR2 SVGAGI. The V end was cut by 5 bases, the J end by 4 bases, with 14 bases between. This CDR3 contains 14 residues. The CDR3 DNA sequence: TGTGCCAGCAGTCCTACAGGGAGAAGCTATGGCTACACCTTC. Translation gives CASSPTGRSYGYTF.

This clone was seen a few times. The sample has other DNA sequences that encode this CDR3 too. The gene calls are TRBV4-3 and TRBJ1-5, with 8 bases aligning to TRBD1. CDR1 and CDR2 (germline): LGHNA, YSLEER. CDR3 size: 15 residues. Germline trimming cut 1 base from V and 4 bases from J; bases unmatched to any gene: 3. CDR3 bases: TGCGCCAGCAGCCAAGCCGGGACAGGTAATCAGCCCCAGCATTTT. Translation: CASSQAGTGNQPQHF.

The V call is TRBV7-6, the J call TRBJ2-1; D gene uncertain. Germline V CDR1 and CDR2: SGHVS, FNYEAQ. This CDR3 has 18 residues. Trimming removed 1 base at V and 0 bases at J, with 16 bases between. The CDR3 reads CASSLVKLAPSSYNEQFF. The CDR3 region has the DNA TGTGCCAGCAGCTTAGTAAAGCTTGCGCCGAGCTCCTACAATGAGCAGTTCTTC. Based on the CDR3 plus reference TRBV7-6 and TRBJ2-1, the full variable domain is GAGVSQSPRYKVTKRGQDVALRCDPISGHVSLYWYRQALGQGPEFLTYFNYEAQQDKSGLPNDRFSAERPEGSISTLTIQRTEQRDSAMYRCASSLVKLAPSSYNEQFFGPGTRLTVL.

The genes are TRBV5-8 and TRBJ2-2, with 7 bases lining up with TRBD1. Germline CDR1 reads SGHTS; CDR2 reads YDEGEE. The CDR3 is 15 amino acids. The V and J ends lost 0 bases and 7 bases, in that order; junction bases with no gene match: 6. The chain's CDR3 is CASSLEGARSGELFF. The CDR3 DNA reads TGTGCCAGCAGCTTGGAGGGGGCTCGTAGCGGGGAGCTGTTTTTT.

The J gene is TRBJ1-3, the V gene TRBV6-5; 8 positions match TRBD1. This CDR3 contains 14 residues. Losses at the gene ends were 5 bases for V and 5 bases for J; bases not matched to a gene: 5. Germline loops: CDR1 MNHEY, CDR2 SVGAGI. Here the CDR3 reads CASSQGQGRNTIYF. For the CDR3, the DNA is TGTGCCAGCAGTCAAGGACAGGGCCGAAACACCATATATTTT.

V is TRBV9 and J is TRBJ2-1; no clear D. CDR3 length: 11 amino acids. V gave up 3 bases and J gave up 6 bases, with 4 bases separating them. Germline lookup yields CDR1 SGDLS and CDR2 YYNGEE. The CDR3 is CASSALNEQFF. Written as DNA, the CDR3 is TGTGCCAGCAGCGCCCTCAATGAGCAGTTCTTC.

V is TRBV5-4 and J is TRBJ1-4; 8 bases match TRBD1. The V gene end was trimmed by 4 bases and the J gene end by 8 bases; junction bases not matched to a gene: 10. The germline V gene encodes CDR1 SGHNT and CDR2 YYREEE (reference sequence). CDR3 length: 15 residues. CDR3 protein: CASSPIQGASEKLFF. The CDR3 nucleotides are TGTGCCAGCAGCCCGATCCAGGGGGCGTCCGAAAAACTGTTTTTT.

For this clone: The same CDR3 is also encoded by other DNA sequences in this sample. This chain links TRBV7-9 with TRBJ2-7; a weak D match, TRBD2 (5 bases). CDR1 and CDR2 (germline): SEHNR, FQNEAQ (reference sequence). V gave up 5 bases and J gave up 3 bases, with 8 bases separating them. CDR3 length: 12 amino acids. CDR3 sequence reads: CASSSRGYEQYF. The CDR3 nucleotides read TGTGCCAGCAGCAGCCGGGGCTACGAGCAGTACTTC.

The J gene is TRBJ2-2, the V gene TRBV6-5, with TRBD1 matching 10 bases. This CDR3 has 15 amino acids. Germline trimming cut 5 bases from V and 6 bases from J; bases unmatched to any gene: 6. Germline V gene sequence: CDR1 MNHEY, CDR2 SVGAGI. The CDR3 DNA follows: TGTGCCAGCAGTGCAGGGACAGGGGTCTCCGGGGAGCTGTTTTTT. It encodes CASSAGTGVSGELFF.

This chain joins TRBV2 and TRBJ2-7; 7 positions match TRBD1. V gave up 7 bases and J gave up 0 bases; unmatched junction bases: 3. Germline CDR1 reads SNHLY; CDR2 reads FYNNEI. There are 13 residues in the CDR3. The CDR3 nucleotides are TGTGCCAGCAAGGGGGCGAGCTCCTACGAGCAGTACTTC. Translating it yields CASKGASSYEQYF.

The genes are TRBV7-9 and TRBJ1-1; D possibly corresponds to TRBD1 (6 bases). CDR1 is SEHNR, CDR2 FQNEAQ, per germline (reference sequence). CDR3 size: 14 residues. Trimming removed 5 bases at V and 4 bases at J, with 14 bases between. CDR3 region: CASSPSLGATEAFF. CDR3 DNA: TGTGCCAGCAGCCCTAGCCTGGGGGCCACTGAAGCTTTCTTT.

The chain joins TRBV19 to TRBJ1-5; D might be TRBD1 (6 bases). Trimming pared 2 bases from V and 3 bases from J, leaving 8 bases between. This CDR3 comprises 14 residues. Germline assignment: CDR1 LNHDA and CDR2 SQIVND (reference sequence). CDR3 loop: CASSIRQVNQPQHF. For the CDR3, the DNA is TGTGCCAGTAGTATACGACAGGTCAATCAGCCCCAGCATTTT.

The chain carries TRBV30 and TRBJ2-5, with D possibly being TRBD1 (7 bases). This CDR3 is built from 13 residues. Looked up from germline, CDR1 is GTSNPN and CDR2 is SVGIG (reference sequence). The V end was cut by 4 bases, the J end by 1 base, with 10 bases between. The CDR3 DNA reads as TGTGCCTGGAATCAGGGGGGCCAAGAGACCCAGTACTTC. This translates into CAWNQGGQETQYF.

This sequence joins TRBV7-6 and TRBJ2-6; D unresolved. Deletions cut 5 bases from V and 1 base from J, with 9 bases between. Per the germline V gene, CDR1 is SGHVS and CDR2 is FNYEAQ. This CDR3 is 15 amino acids long. The chain's CDR3 is CASSMLISGANVLTF. CDR3 DNA sequence: TGTGCCAGCAGCATGCTAATATCTGGGGCCAACGTCCTGACTTTC.

The V and J genes are TRBV2 and TRBJ1-1; 8 bases are shared with TRBD1. Germline loops: CDR1 SNHLY, CDR2 FYNNEI. This CDR3 region has 14 residues. Unmatched junction bases numbered 6, after V lost 5 bases and J lost 4 bases. For the CDR3, the DNA is TGTGCCAGCAGTTCTACAGGGGGGAGCACTGAAGCTTTCTTT. It codes for CASSSTGGSTEAFF. The full variable domain, its missing parts supplied by reference TRBV2 and TRBJ1-1, is EPEVTQTPSHQVTQMGQEVILRCVPISNHLYFYWYRQILGQKVEFLVSFYNNEISEKSEIFDDQFSVERPDGSNFTLKIRSTKLEDSAMYFCASSSTGGSTEAFFGQGTRLTVV.

This chain joins TRBV10-3 and TRBJ2-7, with 9 bases fitting TRBD1. With 6 bases clipped from V and 2 bases from J, the junction kept 5 bases outside the gene matches. Germline CDR1 is ENHRY and CDR2 is SYGVKD. This CDR3 is built from 14 residues. The CDR3 sequence: CAIRRTGEAYEQYF. The CDR3 region has the DNA TGTGCCATCAGAAGGACAGGGGAGGCCTACGAGCAGTACTTC.

CDR3 sequence: CASKSLGQPTDTQYF. The CDR3 DNA sequence: TGTGCCAGTAAAAGTTTGGGACAGCCCACAGATACGCAGTATTTT. This rearrangement joins TRBV19 to TRBJ2-3; 7 bases match TRBD1. From germline, CDR1 is LNHDA and CDR2 SQIVND (reference sequence). V was clipped by 7 bases and J by 2 bases; unmatched bases: 9. The CDR3 spans 15 residues.

The chain is built from TRBV19 and TRBJ2-3; 9 bases align to TRBD2. Germline CDR1 reads LNHDA; CDR2 reads SQIVND (reference sequence). V gave up 1 base and J gave up 7 bases; unmatched junction bases: 3. The CDR3 runs 14 residues. CDR3 region: CASSIASGRHTQYF. For the CDR3, the DNA is TGTGCCAGTAGTATAGCAAGCGGGAGGCATACGCAGTATTTT. The full variable domain, with the rest looked up from reference TRBV19 and TRBJ2-3, is DGGITQSPKYLFRKEGQNVTLSCEQNLNHDAMYWYRQDPGQGLRLIYYSQIVNDFQKGDIAEGYSVSREKKESFPLTVTSAQKNPTAFYLCASSIASGRHTQYFGPGTRLTVL.

J is TRBJ2-5 and V is TRBV11-2, with 12 bases identical to TRBD2. Germline loops: CDR1 SGHAT, CDR2 FQNNGV. After removal of 3 bases from V and 2 bases from J, the junction contained 1 base not matched to a gene. The CDR3 is made up of 15 amino acids. CDR3 sequence (DNA): TGTGCCAGCAGCTTCACTAGCGGGAGGCAAGAGACCCAGTACTTC. Residues: CASSFTSGRQETQYF.

The chain recombines TRBV5-6 with TRBJ2-3; 8 bases align to TRBD1. The CDR3 runs 14 residues. V lost 3 bases and J lost 6; bases outside the gene matches: 6. Germline V gene sequence: CDR1 SGHDT, CDR2 YYEEEE. As DNA, the CDR3 is TGTGCCAGCAGCTCGGACAGGGTGAAGGATACGCAGTATTTT. It is translated as CASSSDRVKDTQYF.

This clone was found once. The CDR3: CATATGLYQETQYF. CDR3 coding DNA: TGTGCCACCGCTACAGGGCTGTACCAAGAGACCCAGTACTTC. V is TRBV5-6 and J is TRBJ2-5; the D gene is possibly TRBD1 (6 bases). Germline lookup yields CDR1 SGHDT and CDR2 YYEEEE. The V and J ends lost 9 bases and 0 bases respectively, with 15 bases between them. The CDR3 is 14 residues long.

This chain connects TRBV5-1 to TRBJ1-2; D may be TRBD1 (5 bases). CDR1 SGHRS and CDR2 YFSETQ come from the germline V gene. This CDR3 is built from 13 residues. Deletions cut 4 bases from V and 8 bases from J, with 15 bases between. In DNA form, the CDR3 reads TGCGCCAGCAGCCCGATTACAGGTTACGGCTACACCTTC. Translating it yields CASSPITGYGYTF.

This chain joins TRBV7-7 and TRBJ2-5; the D gene is possibly TRBD1 (6 bases). V dropped 4 bases and J dropped 4 bases, with 10 bases sitting between them. CDR1 and CDR2 (germline): SSHAT, FNYEAQ (reference sequence). CDR3 size: 13 residues. CDR3 amino acids: CASSSGQLETQYF. CDR3 nucleotides: TGTGCCAGCAGCTCCGGACAGCTAGAGACCCAGTACTTC.

The J gene is TRBJ1-2, the V gene TRBV9; D is perhaps TRBD1 (5 bases). CDR1 and CDR2 from the germline V gene are SGDLS and YYNGEE. CDR3 size: 15 residues. V gave up 0 bases and J gave up 2 bases, with 11 bases separating them. In DNA, the CDR3 is TGTGCCAGCAGCGTAGCCCCCCAGGGAAACTATGGCTACACCTTC. Amino acids: CASSVAPQGNYGYTF.

The V and J genes are TRBV27 and TRBJ1-4, with D perhaps TRBD1 (6 bases). This CDR3 is 13 amino acids long. Trimming shortened V by 4 bases and J by 7 bases, and 10 bases separated the two germline ends. Germline assignment: CDR1 MNHEY and CDR2 SMNVEV (reference sequence). DNA of the CDR3: TGTGCCAGCAGTTCCCCGACAGGTGAAAAACTGTTTTTT. Translating gives CASSSPTGEKLFF. The variable domain in full, completed from reference TRBV27 and TRBJ1-4, reads EAQVTQNPRYLITVTGKKLTVTCSQNMNHEYMSWYRQDPGLGLRQIYYSMNVEVTDKGDVPEGYKVSRKEKRNFPLILESPSPNQTSLYFCASSSPTGEKLFFGSGTQLSVL.

Written as DNA, the CDR3 is TGTGCCAGCAGCTTACGGACTAAGCTGGGGGGGAACTCTGGGGCCAACGTCCTGACTTTC. This codes for CASSLRTKLGGNSGANVLTF. The chain joins TRBV7-8 to TRBJ2-6, with 7 nucleotides matching TRBD2. This CDR3 contains 20 residues. V lost 2 bases, J lost 0 bases, and 13 bases stayed unmatched. Germline CDR1 and CDR2: SGHVS and FQNEAQ.

This chain joins TRBV9 and TRBJ2-2; 9 positions agree with TRBD2. Germline V gives CDR1 SGDLS, CDR2 YYNGEE. This CDR3 has 16 amino acids. J was trimmed by 4 bases and V by 0 bases; bases with no gene match: 4. CDR3 in DNA: TGTGCCAGCAGCGTAGGATCTAGCGGGGCCACCGGGGAGCTGTTTTTT. It is translated as CASSVGSSGATGELFF. The variable domain in full, completed from reference TRBV9 and TRBJ2-2, reads DSGVTQTPKHLITATGQRVTLRCSPRSGDLSVYWYQQSLDQGLQFLIQYYNGEERAKGNILERFSAQQFPDLHSELNLSSLELGDSALYFCASSVGSSGATGELFFGEGSRLTVL.

The chain has TRBV2 and TRBJ1-4; no definite D call. V lost 3 bases and J lost 2, with 7 bases in between. This CDR3 has 14 amino acids. Germline V gives CDR1 SNHLY, CDR2 FYNNEI. CDR3 residues: CASSDSRTNEKLFF. In nucleotides, the CDR3 is TGTGCCAGCAGTGACAGCAGGACTAATGAAAAACTGTTTTTT.

The chain uses TRBV5-4 and TRBJ2-7, with TRBD2 as a possible D gene (6 bases). This CDR3 comprises 13 residues. Per the germline V gene, CDR1 is SGHNT and CDR2 is YYREEE (reference sequence). V lost 2 bases, J lost 3 bases, and 9 bases lay in between. The DNA of the CDR3 is TGTGCCAGCAGCTTTCGGGGGATCTACGAGCAGTACTTC. Translated: CASSFRGIYEQYF.